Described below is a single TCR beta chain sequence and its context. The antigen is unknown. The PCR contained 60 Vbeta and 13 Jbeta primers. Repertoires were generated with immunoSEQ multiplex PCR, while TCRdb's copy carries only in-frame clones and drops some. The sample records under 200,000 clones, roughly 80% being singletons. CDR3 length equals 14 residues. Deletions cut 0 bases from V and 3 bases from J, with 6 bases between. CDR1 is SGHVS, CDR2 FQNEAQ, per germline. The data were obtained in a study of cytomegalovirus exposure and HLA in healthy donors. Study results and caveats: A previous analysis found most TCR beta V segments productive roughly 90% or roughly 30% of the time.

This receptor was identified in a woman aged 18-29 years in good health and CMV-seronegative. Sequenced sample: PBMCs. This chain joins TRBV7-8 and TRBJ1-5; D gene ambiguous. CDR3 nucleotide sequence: TGTGCCAGCAGCTTAGCGCGGAACAATCAGCCCCAGCATTTT. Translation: CASSLARNNQPQHF.